A selection of T cell receptor beta chains follows, all from one sample in a study of CD8 T cells in ankylosing spondylitis. One entry per CDR3 protein, called by TCRdb with MiXCR from the 5' RACE reads. Here the sample spans 700,000 to 850,000 distinct CDR3 sequences, 10% to 15% being singletons. The sequencing sample was made of blood, either unsorted or a sorted T cell fraction (not recorded which). The receptors here all came from a male donor with ankylosing spondylitis. CDR3s include the opening cysteine and the closing phenylalanine or tryptophan. D genes are given only for firm matches. Only some rows state a clone size, as once, few, many or a class for expanded clones.

>NA|TRBJ2-1|TRBD1|TRBV5-1
TGCGCCAGCAGGTCCGTAGGACAGGGGGCACACAATGAGCAGTTCTTC
CASRSVGQGAHNEQFF
>many|TRBJ2-7|TRBD1|TRBV11-3
TGTGCCAGCAGCCCCTGGGACAGACCCTACGAGCAGTACTTC
CASSPWDRPYEQYF
>NA|TRBJ2-5|TRBD2|TRBV27
TGTGCCAGCAGTTCGAACGGGGGGCAAGAGACCCAGTACTTC
CASSSNGGQETQYF
>NA|TRBJ2-6|NA|TRBV7-6
TGTGCCAGCAGCCCCATGGCTGGGGCCAACGTCCTGACTTTC
CASSPMAGANVLTF
>few|TRBJ2-3|TRBD1|TRBV18
TGTGCCAGCTCACCACCCGACAGGGGATTCACAGATACGCAGTATTTT
CASSPPDRGFTDTQYF
>NA|TRBJ2-1|TRBD2|TRBV15
TGTGCCACCAGCAGAGAAAACCGCGGGAGGAATAATGAGCAGTTCTTC
CATSRENRGRNNEQFF
>few|TRBJ2-6|NA|TRBV7-2
TGTGCCAGCAGCTTAGTGAGCACTGGGGCCAACGTCCTGACTTTC
CASSLVSTGANVLTF
>NA|TRBJ2-2|NA|TRBV20-1
TGCAGTGCTTCGGCGGGCTTCCTGGACACCGGGGAGCTGTTTTTT
CSASAGFLDTGELFF
>few|TRBJ1-2|TRBD1|TRBV6-4
TGTGCCAGCAGTGACACTTCTCTCAGGACAGGCTATGGCTACACCTTC
CASSDTSLRTGYGYTF
>NA|TRBJ2-1|NA|TRBV6-5
TGTGCCAGCAGTTACTCGTTGGCGGGGGCTTACAATGAGCAGTTCTTC
CASSYSLAGAYNEQFF
>few|TRBJ2-5|NA|TRBV28
TGTGCCAGCAGTTTGGGACCCTATAAGACCCAGTACTTC
CASSLGPYKTQYF
>NA|TRBJ2-3|NA|TRBV2
TGTGCCAGCAGTGCGACGACCACGACAGATACGCAGTATTTT
CASSATTTTDTQYF
>few|TRBJ1-1|NA|TRBV6-5
TGTGCCAGCAGTTACCTGGACAGCCTGAACACTGAAGCTTTCTTT
CASSYLDSLNTEAFF
>NA|TRBJ2-3|NA|TRBV4-2
TGTGCCAGCAGCCAAGGAGGGACGGCTAGCACAGATACGCAGTATTTT
CASSQGGTASTDTQYF
>NA|TRBJ1-1|NA|TRBV10-3
TGTGCCACCGCTGAGAGGGCTCCCACTGAAGCTTTCTTT
CATAERAPTEAFF
>few|TRBJ1-5|NA|TRBV20-1
TGCAGTGCTAGCGGGCAATGGCGTCAGCCCCAGCATTTT
CSASGQWRQPQHF
>few|TRBJ2-6|NA|TRBV29-1
TGCAGCGCTACAGGCGCTTGGGAGGCGGGGGCCAACGTCCTGACTTTC
CSATGAWEAGANVLTF
>NA|TRBJ2-7|TRBD1|TRBV28
TGTGCCAGTCGGGACAGTCGAACCTACGAGCAGTACTTC
CASRDSRTYEQYF
>NA|TRBJ2-5|TRBD1|TRBV7-2
TGTGCCAGCAGCCGAGAGGGGGCAGAAGAGACCCAGTACTTC
CASSREGAEETQYF
>few|TRBJ2-6|NA|TRBV24-1
TGTGCCACCAGTGAACAGGCAGGGACAGGGGCCAACGTCCTGACTTTC
CATSEQAGTGANVLTF
>few|TRBJ2-3|TRBD1|TRBV10-3
TGTGCCATTCAAATCGGACAGGGTAGCGGAGATACGCAGTATTTT
CAIQIGQGSGDTQYF
>NA|TRBJ2-5|NA|TRBV11-3
TGTGCCAGCAGCCCGGGGATGGGGGACCAAGAGACCCAGTACTTC
CASSPGMGDQETQYF
>NA|TRBJ2-3|TRBD1|TRBV25-1
TGTGCCAGCAGGCCGACAAGGGGGCTGTCAGATACGCAGTATTTT
CASRPTRGLSDTQYF
>NA|TRBJ2-7|NA|TRBV20-1
TGCAGTGCGAAGAGGGCGGTTACTACGCAGTACTTC
CSAKRAVTTQYF
>few|TRBJ2-1|NA|TRBV29-1
TGCAGCGTTGATGCATTAGGGGTTAGTGAGCAGTTCTTC
CSVDALGVSEQFF
>NA|TRBJ2-5|NA|TRBV20-1
TGCAGTGCTAGAGGCGGGACAGTCCAAGAGACCCAGTACTTC
CSARGGTVQETQYF
>few|TRBJ2-1|NA|TRBV4-3
TGCGCCAGCAGCCAAGTAGTAGTCAGGGGCTACTACAATGAGCAGTTCTTC
CASSQVVVRGYYNEQFF
>few|TRBJ2-5|NA|TRBV20-1
TGCAGTGCTGGACATATCCAAGAGACCCAGTACTTC
CSAGHIQETQYF
>NA|TRBJ2-1|TRBD2|TRBV18
TGTGCCAGCTCCCGCCTCACTAGCGACTCCACCTACAATGAGCAGTTCTTC
CASSRLTSDSTYNEQFF
>NA|TRBJ1-1|TRBD1|TRBV10-3
TGTGCCATCAGGACACAGGGGGCCATCCCCGAGGCTTTCTTT
CAIRTQGAIPEAFF
>NA|TRBJ2-2|NA|TRBV7-7
TGTGCTAGCAGGCCGGGCAACACCGGGGAGCTGTTTTTT
CASRPGNTGELFF
>NA|TRBJ2-7|NA|TRBV5-1
TGCGCCAGCAGCTTGGAATCGAGTGGCACCTCCTACGAGCAGTACTTC
CASSLESSGTSYEQYF
>few|TRBJ2-3|NA|TRBV24-1
TGTGCCACCAGTGATTTGTTGGATACGCAGTATTTT
CATSDLLDTQYF
>many|TRBJ2-7|NA|TRBV6-5
TGTGCCAGTCGGTTACTAGCCTCCTACGAGCAGTACTTC
CASRLLASYEQYF
>NA|TRBJ2-7|TRBD1|TRBV18
TGTGCCAGCTCCCCTGGACAGGGGGCAATGACTGAGCAGTACTTC
CASSPGQGAMTEQYF
>few|TRBJ2-7|TRBD2|TRBV5-1
TGCGCCAGCAGCTCACCCCCCGGGACTACCTACGAGCAGTACTTC
CASSSPPGTTYEQYF
>NA|TRBJ2-1|NA|TRBV6-2/TRBV6-3
TGTGCCAGCAGGGTGTATTCCTACAATGAGCAGTTCTTC
CASRVYSYNEQFF
>NA|TRBJ1-5|TRBD1|TRBV5-1
TGCGCCAGCAGCTTGGATGGGACAGGGACAAGCAATCAGCCCCAGCATTTT
CASSLDGTGTSNQPQHF
>NA|TRBJ1-5|TRBD1|TRBV5-1
TGCGCCAGCAGCCGTCTAGGGGGCCGGGAACAGCCCCAGCATTTT
CASSRLGGREQPQHF
>few|TRBJ1-2|NA|TRBV18
TGTGCCAGCTCCGGCGGGGGAGACTATGGCTACACCTTC
CASSGGGDYGYTF
>NA|TRBJ2-1|NA|TRBV29-1
TGCAGCGTTGAAAATCTAGCGAGCTACAATGAGCAGTTCTTC
CSVENLASYNEQFF
>few|TRBJ2-7|TRBD1|TRBV30
TGTGCCTGGAGTGTCCAGGGGGCAGGGGAGCAGTACTTC
CAWSVQGAGEQYF
>NA|TRBJ1-2|NA|TRBV20-1
TGCAGTGCTAGAGTGAACCAACGAAGCTATGGCTACACCTTC
CSARVNQRSYGYTF
>few|TRBJ1-3|NA|TRBV20-1
TGCAGTGCTCTCCAAGGAGAATCTGGAAACACCATATATTTT
CSALQGESGNTIYF
>NA|TRBJ2-7|NA|TRBV4-1
TGCGCCAGCAGCCAAGGGCCCTTAAGTGAGCAGTACTTC
CASSQGPLSEQYF
>NA|TRBJ1-2|NA|TRBV12-2
TGTGCAAGTCCTGGGGAGGACACCTTC
CASPGEDTF
>NA|TRBJ2-2|TRBD1|TRBV5-1
TGCGCCAGCAGCGGGGGACAGCTCACCGGGGAGCTGTTTTTT
CASSGGQLTGELFF
>few|TRBJ2-5|NA|TRBV30
TGTGCCTGGAGTGTACAGGAAGAGACCCAGTACTTC
CAWSVQEETQYF
>NA|TRBJ2-7|TRBD1|TRBV4-3
TGCGCCAGCAGCCAAGGGGCCGGGACAGGGCCCTACGAGCAGTACTTC
CASSQGAGTGPYEQYF
>NA|TRBJ1-1|TRBD1|TRBV12-3/TRBV12-4
TGTGCCAGCAGCCGGGACAGCCATGGGACTGAAGCTTTCTTT
CASSRDSHGTEAFF
>NA|TRBJ2-3|NA|TRBV6-2/TRBV6-3
TGTGCCAGCAGTTATCTCCGGGATACGCAGTATTTT
CASSYLRDTQYF
>few|TRBJ2-5|NA|TRBV5-1
TGCGCCAGCAGCTTGGTGTGGGGAGTCCAAGAGACCCAGTACTTC
CASSLVWGVQETQYF
>NA|TRBJ2-5|TRBD2|TRBV25-1
TGTGCCAGCACTGTAGCGGGAGGGTCGGAGACCCAGTACTTC
CASTVAGGSETQYF
>NA|TRBJ1-2|TRBD1|TRBV5-1
TGCGCCAGCAGCTTGGACAGGGGTTTTGGCTACACCTTC
CASSLDRGFGYTF
>many|TRBJ2-3|TRBD2|TRBV11-2
TGTGCCAGCAGCTTAAAGGCGGGAGGTTCCGTGGCCACAGATACGCAGTATTTT
CASSLKAGGSVATDTQYF
>NA|TRBJ1-1|NA|TRBV5-1
TGCGCCAGCAGCCACGACAGATCTTACACTGAAGCTTTCTTT
CASSHDRSYTEAFF
>few|TRBJ2-1|NA|TRBV18
TGTGCCAGCTCACCTGCGCAGCGCTCCTACAATGAGCAGTTCTTC
CASSPAQRSYNEQFF
>many|TRBJ2-5|NA|TRBV28
TGTGCCAGCAGCTTACTCCAAGAGACCCAGTACTTC
CASSLLQETQYF
>NA|TRBJ1-2|TRBD1|TRBV28
TGTGCCAGCATACTACCGGGACAGACTAATGGCTACACCTTC
CASILPGQTNGYTF
>NA|TRBJ2-7|NA|TRBV5-1
TGCGCCAGCAGCTGGGCCCGGGCGGCCGAGCAGTACTTC
CASSWARAAEQYF